This T cell receptor (beta chain) was sequenced during a study of blood T cell repertoires in COVID-19. V was trimmed by 0 bases and J by 0 bases, leaving 7 bases between them. Germline lookup yields CDR1 ENHRY and CDR2 SYGVKD. The CDR3 extends over 15 amino acids. The participants were between roughly 18 and 89 years old and came from fewer than 25 US areas. Two negative PCRs, clearance, or symptom resolution were required of recovered Cohort 3 donors. In the authors' methods: Quantification of nucleated cells was approximated via reference gene primer amplification. Clones were sequenced by immunoSEQ multiplex PCR, and TCRdb holds only the in-frame ones, with some missing. For V, J and clone size, that table is used; D and trimming come from the DNA. The table lists 160,000 or so clones, about four fifths of them singletons.

This clonotype was obtained from a woman in her sixties who had recovered from COVID-19. The sequenced sample consisted of PBMCs or T cells enriched from blood (not recorded which). V gene TRBV10-3 combines with J gene TRBJ2-3; TRBD2 is a possible D gene (5 bases). CDR3 protein: CAISESGSSTDTQYF. The DNA for the CDR3 is TGTGCCATCAGTGAGTCGGGGAGCAGCACAGATACGCAGTATTTT.